The next 10 T cell receptor beta chains were all read from a single sample in a study of T cell clonality in common variable immunodeficiency (dated by TCRdb to between 2014 and 2016). Library construction relied on the immunoSEQ multiplex PCR assay. Drawn from immuneACCESS, this table holds only the in-frame rearrangements with V and J called that TCRdb kept. Clones are partly lost; checked studies trace under half to an unresolved V gene and leave the rest unexplained. This sample contains roughly 48,000 clones, none of which is a singleton. The biggest ten clones account for nearly 3.5% of the sample. The sequencing input was peripheral blood mononuclear cells. These TCRs come from a person aged 18 to 70 in good health.

In this sample, this clone turned up many times. The read terminates 3 residues ahead of where the CDR3 ends, so the germline J gene completes it. J is TRBJ2-1 and V is TRBV19; a weak D match, TRBD2 (5 bases). The V gene lost 2 bases and the J gene lost 7 bases, with 6 bases spanning the gap. The CDR3 contains 12 residues. CDR1 and CDR2 from the germline V gene are LNHDA and SQIVND (reference sequence). Partial CDR3 DNA: TGTGCCAGTAGTATACCGGGGAATGAG. The encoded protein is CASSIPGNE. The whole CDR3 reads CASSIPGNEQFF. The complete variable domain, with remaining parts taken from reference TRBV19 and TRBJ2-1, reads DGGITQSPKYLFRKEGQNVTLSCEQNLNHDAMYWYRQDPGQGLRLIYYSQIVNDFQKGDIAEGYSVSREKKESFPLTVTSAQKNPTAFYLCASSIPGNEQFFGPGTRLTVL.

This clone was seen at least ten times. The read stops 3 residues short of the end of the CDR3; the missing end is completed from the germline J gene. The rearrangement joins TRBV9 to TRBJ2-1, with TRBD2 matching over 12 bases. The CDR3 loop spans 16 amino acids. Per the germline V gene, CDR1 is SGDLS and CDR2 is YYNGEE. V shed 4 bases, J shed 6 bases, and the junction held 8 bases outside the gene matches. The part of the CDR3 DNA that was read is TGTGCCAGCAGCCCCCGTAAGACTAGCGGGAGCAATGAG. It specifies CASSPRKTSGSNE. In full, the CDR3 is CASSPRKTSGSNEQFF.

This clone occurred many times. With the read ending 3 residues before the CDR3 end, the germline J gene is used to fill in that end. This chain connects TRBV6-4 to TRBJ2-1; TRBD2 matches at 12 bases. In germline, CDR1 is MRHNA, CDR2 SNTAGT. The length of the CDR3 is 14 residues. Germline trimming cut 3 bases from V and 6 bases from J; bases unmatched to any gene: 0. The CDR3 bases that were read are TGTGCCAGCAGTGAACTAGCGGGAGGCAATGAG. Translating it yields CASSELAGGNE. The whole CDR3 protein is CASSELAGGNEQFF.

This clone was found many times. The DNA ends 3 residues before the CDR3 does, and the rest of the CDR3 is filled in from the germline J gene. The chain combines TRBV19 with TRBJ2-3, with 15 nucleotides matching TRBD2. The CDR3 is made up of 17 amino acids. Germline V gene data show CDR1 as LNHDA and CDR2 as SQIVND (reference sequence). V shed 4 bases, J shed 3 bases, and the junction held 5 bases outside the gene matches. This chain's CDR3 is CASSTGLAGGPTDTQYF. The part of the CDR3 DNA that was read is TGTGCCAGTAGTACAGGACTAGCGGGAGGGCCGACAGATACG.

Ten or more counts support this clone. The read stops 3 residues short of the end of the CDR3; the missing end is completed from the germline J gene. V gene TRBV2 combines with J gene TRBJ2-2; 13 nucleotides align to TRBD2. The ends lost 7 bases at V and 8 bases at J; junction bases unmatched: 4. The germline CDR1 and CDR2 sequences are SNHLY and FYNNEI. The CDR3 runs to 14 residues. The CDR3 sequence is CASIGLAGAGELFF. Incomplete CDR3 DNA: TGTGCCAGCATCGGACTAGCGGGGGCTGGGGAG. The whole variable domain, filled in from reference TRBV2 and TRBJ2-2, reads EPEVTQTPSHQVTQMGQEVILRCVPISNHLYFYWYRQILGQKVEFLVSFYNNEISEKSEIFDDQFSVERPDGSNFTLKIRSTKLEDSAMYFCASIGLAGAGELFFGEGSRLTVL.

This clone showed up many times. The read ends 3 residues early relative to the CDR3; the germline J gene fills the gap. The rearrangement links TRBV13 to TRBJ2-5, with D tentatively TRBD2 (6 bases). Trimming left V 3 bases short and J 1 base short, with 9 bases between. The CDR3 contains 14 residues. The V gene's germline CDR1 is PRHDT and CDR2 FYEKMQ (reference sequence). CDR3: CASSLGSGQETQYF. The sequenced CDR3 bases are TGTGCCAGCAGCTTGGGTAGCGGCCAAGAGACC.

The sample holds a few counts of this clone. The read ends 3 residues early relative to the CDR3; the germline J gene fills the gap. The chain uses TRBV20-1 and TRBJ2-7; 8 nucleotides line up with TRBD1. The CDR3 sequence is 15 residues long. The germline V gene has CDR1 DFQATT and CDR2 SNEGSKA (reference sequence). V dropped 4 bases and J dropped 3; count of bases not matched to a gene: 11. CDR3 DNA (partial): TGCAGTGCTATGGACAGGGCAGGAGGTATCTACGAG. Its translation: CSAMDRAGGIYE. The entire CDR3 reads CSAMDRAGGIYEQYF.

This clone has a count of ten or more. The read gets to within 3 residues of the CDR3 end, and the germline J gene fills in the rest. The rearrangement joins TRBV3-1 (or the pseudogene TRBV3-2) to TRBJ2-2, with 9 bases identical to TRBD2. The CDR3 extends over 14 amino acids. Germline V gene data show CDR1 as LGHDT and CDR2 as YNNKEL (reference sequence). The ends lost 7 bases at V and 6 bases at J; junction bases unmatched: 6. The CDR3 region is CASTMTSGAGELFF. CDR3 DNA (partial): TGTGCCAGCACCATGACTAGCGGAGCCGGGGAG.

The table lists this clone with many counts. The read finishes 3 residues shy of the CDR3 end, and the germline J gene is used to complete it. The chain carries TRBV19 and TRBJ2-4; tentatively, D is TRBD1 (6 bases). This CDR3 has 15 residues. Trimming cost V 5 bases and J 6 bases, with 17 bases left between them. The germline V gene has CDR1 LNHDA and CDR2 SQIVND (reference sequence). CDR3 sequence reads: CASSASSQGANIQYF. The part of the CDR3 DNA that was read is TGTGCCAGTAGTGCCTCATCACAGGGTGCAAACATT.

In its sample, this clone was seen many times. The sequenced fragment ends 3 residues before the CDR3 boundary, so the rest is inferred from the germline J gene. The rearrangement links TRBV7-6 to TRBJ1-1; TRBD1 might be the D (6 bases). The germline CDR1 and CDR2 sequences are SGHVS and FNYEAQ. This CDR3 contains 14 residues. CDR3 bases read: TGTGCCAGCAGCTTAGCTTACGAGGGGGTCGGG. Protein: CASSLAYEGVG. In full, the CDR3 reads CASSLAYEGVGAFF.